Following are 27 T cell receptor beta chains from one sample sequenced in a study of shared clonotypes between healthy human individuals. Assay: immunoSEQ multiplex PCR; the TCRdb copy retains only in-frame clones and omits some. In the table there are 2.3 million or so clones, approximately 95% of which are singletons. What was sequenced was naive CD4+ T cells from PBMCs. As for subset: CD45RA+ positively selected. These receptor sequences come from a man aged 18 to 35 in good health. Some clones in this sample may be carry-over from other donors' samples.

This chain links TRBV6-1 with TRBJ2-7, with TRBD1 matching over 8 bases. V dropped 7 bases and J dropped 5; count of bases not matched to a gene: 7. Germline V CDR1 and CDR2: MNHNS, SASEGT. The length of the CDR3 is 13 residues. CDR3 in DNA: TGTGCCAGCATTCTTTCAGGGGGCAACGAGCAGTACTTC. It encodes CASILSGGNEQYF.

CDR3 in DNA: TGTGCCAGCAGGACTAGCGGGACGGGGGAGCAGTACTTC. Its translation: CASRTSGTGEQYF. The rearrangement joins TRBV27 to TRBJ2-7; 11 bases are shared with TRBD2. Trimming at V came to 6 bases and at J to 7 bases, leaving 5 bases not matched to a gene. This CDR3 is built from 13 residues. Per the germline V gene, CDR1 is MNHEY and CDR2 is SMNVEV (reference sequence).

The gene calls are TRBV6-4 and TRBJ2-7; no definite D call. In germline, CDR1 is MRHNA, CDR2 SNTAGT. Trimming cost V 0 bases and J 5 bases, with 5 bases left between them. The CDR3 has 12 residues. The CDR3 protein is CASSDSRNEQYF. The CDR3 DNA sequence: TGTGCCAGCAGTGACTCGAGGAACGAGCAGTACTTC.

The CDR3 region is CASSLWVAGGPGEQFF. In DNA form, the CDR3 reads TGTGCCAGCAGTTTATGGGTAGCGGGAGGGCCTGGGGAGCAGTTCTTC. This chain connects TRBV27 to TRBJ2-1, with 11 bases lining up with TRBD2. CDR1 and CDR2 (germline): MNHEY, SMNVEV (reference sequence). The CDR3 has 16 amino acids. Trimming took 1 base from V and 10 from J; bases not matched to a gene: 9.

The V call is TRBV5-8, the J call TRBJ2-3; maybe TRBD1 (5 bases). CDR1 and CDR2 from the germline V gene are SGHTS and YDEGEE. The CDR3 covers 17 residues. V dropped 3 bases and J dropped 8 bases, with 25 bases sitting between them. The CDR3 loop reads CASSSGQWAGRMGTQYF. The CDR3 DNA reads as TGTGCCAGCAGCTCGGGCCAATGGGCAGGGCGAATGGGTACGCAGTATTTT.

This clone was seen only once. This chain joins TRBV5-5 and TRBJ1-5, with 8 nucleotides matching TRBD1. Germline CDR1 and CDR2: SGHKS and YYEKEE (reference sequence). The CDR3 runs 15 residues. The J segment lost 10 bases and the V segment lost 4 bases, leaving 13 bases of the junction unmatched. The CDR3 coding sequence is TGTGCCAGCAGCGGAAAGGGACAGGTCGACGGCCCCCAGCATTTT. As protein: CASSGKGQVDGPQHF.

The chain uses TRBV7-9 and TRBJ2-7; D perhaps matches TRBD1 (8 bases). This CDR3 has 14 residues. Trimming removed 2 bases from V and 5 bases from J, with 13 bases in between. Germline V lookup: CDR1 SEHNR, CDR2 FQNEAQ (reference sequence). For the CDR3, the DNA is TGTGCCAGCAGCTTAAGGACAGGGAGGGACGAGCAGTACTTC. Translating gives CASSLRTGRDEQYF.

J is TRBJ1-1 and V is TRBV7-2; no clear D. Germline CDR1 SGHTA, CDR2 FQGNSA. Trimming removed 6 bases from V and 5 bases from J, with 13 bases in between. The CDR3 runs to 13 residues. The CDR3 spells CASSLQLGTEAFF. For the CDR3, the DNA is TGTGCCAGCAGTCTGCAACTCGGAACTGAAGCTTTCTTT.

The chain uses TRBV5-1 and TRBJ2-7, with TRBD2 identical over 12 bases. The CDR3 has 17 residues. Germline CDR1 SGHRS, CDR2 YFSETQ. V lost 4 bases to trimming and J lost 3 bases; unmatched junction nucleotides: 11. The CDR3 coding sequence is TGCGCCAGCAGCCCGACGGGGGGGACTAGCGGGTACTACGAGCAGTACTTC. This encodes CASSPTGGTSGYYEQYF.

A word on this clone: Other DNA sequences in this specimen translate into the identical CDR3. The chain joins TRBV18 to TRBJ1-1, with D uncertain. The length of the CDR3 is 14 residues. Between the trimmed V and J ends, which lost 0 bases and 1 base, there was a span of 6 bases. Germline V gene lookup returns CDR1 KGHSH and CDR2 LQKENI. CDR3 protein: CASSPPNGNTEAFF. The CDR3 bases are TGTGCCAGCTCACCACCGAACGGGAACACTGAAGCTTTCTTT.

The chain combines TRBV10-3 with TRBJ1-4; D is unresolved. This CDR3 has 15 amino acids. Germline-derived CDR1 and CDR2 are ENHRY and SYGVKD. V gave up 0 bases and J gave up 2 bases, with 7 bases separating them. The CDR3 DNA sequence: TGTGCCATCAGTGAGTCTAGGCCTACTAATGAAAAACTGTTTTTT. Its translation is CAISESRPTNEKLFF.

The V and J genes are TRBV5-4 and TRBJ1-1, with D hard to call. The CDR3 contains 12 residues. Germline lookup yields CDR1 SGHNT and CDR2 YYREEE (reference sequence). V was shortened by 4 bases and J by 5 bases, with 9 bases between the two germline ends. CDR3 sequence reads: CASSLPGTEAFF. The CDR3, as DNA: TGTGCCAGCAGCCTCCCAGGAACTGAAGCTTTCTTT.

V gene TRBV28 combines with J gene TRBJ2-1; maybe TRBD2 (6 bases). The CDR3 has 17 residues. Germline-derived CDR1 and CDR2 are MDHEN and SYDVKM. V was trimmed by 3 bases and J by 5 bases, leaving 20 bases between them. The CDR3 bases are TGTGCCAGCAGTTTGACCATCGGCGGGACCTTCCACAATGAGCAGTTCTTC. This codes for CASSLTIGGTFHNEQFF. The entire variable domain, with the rest obtained from reference TRBV28 and TRBJ2-1, is as follows: DVKVTQSSRYLVKRTGEKVFLECVQDMDHENMFWYRQDPGLGLRLIYFSYDVKMKEKGDIPEGYSVSREKKERFSLILESASTNQTSMYLCASSLTIGGTFHNEQFFGPGTRLTVL.

The chain employs TRBV19 and TRBJ2-4; D gene ambiguous. The V end lost 3 bases, the J end lost 3 bases, and 15 bases lay between the germline ends. The CDR3 contains 16 residues. Per germline, CDR1 LNHDA and CDR2 SQIVND (reference sequence). CDR3 sequence reads: CASSIGPGLGKNIQYF. The CDR3 nucleotides are TGTGCCAGTAGTATTGGGCCGGGTTTGGGCAAAAACATTCAGTACTTC.

This chain connects TRBV5-4 to TRBJ2-5, with D possibly being TRBD2 (6 bases). The CDR3 is made up of 14 amino acids. V lost 2 bases, J lost 6 bases, and 14 bases lay in between. Germline V gene data show CDR1 as SGHNT and CDR2 as YYREEE (reference sequence). The CDR3 reads CASSFGGEAKTQYF. In nucleotides, the CDR3 is TGTGCCAGCAGCTTCGGGGGAGAGGCTAAGACCCAGTACTTC. The whole variable domain, filled in from reference TRBV5-4 and TRBJ2-5, reads ETGVTQSPTHLIKTRGQQVTLRCSSQSGHNTVSWYQQALGQGPQFIFQYYREEENGRGNFPPRFSGLQFPNYSSELNVNALELDDSALYLCASSFGGEAKTQYFGPGTRLLVL.

The chain carries TRBV5-1 and TRBJ2-2, with TRBD2 matching over 12 bases. Germline V lookup: CDR1 SGHRS, CDR2 YFSETQ. The CDR3 has 19 residues. After removal of 6 bases from V and 4 bases from J, the junction contained 16 bases not matched to a gene. The DNA for the CDR3 is TGCGCCAGCACCGTAACTAGCGGGAGGAAAACCGGTGGCACCGGGGAGCTGTTTTTT. Protein product: CASTVTSGRKTGGTGELFF.

V is TRBV4-1 and J is TRBJ1-4, with D maybe TRBD1 (5 bases). The V gene lost 3 bases and the J gene lost 3 bases, with 14 bases spanning the gap. CDR1 MGHRA and CDR2 YSYEKL come from the germline V gene. There are 16 residues in the CDR3. CDR3 DNA: TGCGCCAGCAGCCATTATACAGGAGGCTCTAATGAAAAACTGTTTTTT. Translating it yields CASSHYTGGSNEKLFF.

V is TRBV6-6 and J is TRBJ1-5, with a possible D match to TRBD1 (5 bases). The germline gives CDR1 MNHNY, CDR2 SVGAGI (reference sequence). The CDR3 runs 14 residues. V shed 3 bases and J shed 5 bases, with 11 bases lying between them. In DNA, the CDR3 is TGTGCCAGCAGTTATAGAGGAGGGGATCAGCCCCAGCATTTT. Translating gives CASSYRGGDQPQHF.

The rearrangement links TRBV10-3 to TRBJ1-5; 9 nucleotides agree with TRBD1. Germline-derived CDR1 and CDR2 are ENHRY and SYGVKD. Trimming took 10 bases from V and 5 from J; bases not matched to a gene: 9. The CDR3 totals 14 residues. CDR3 sequence (DNA): TGTGCCAGTTCCGGGACAGGGAAGGATCAGCCCCAGCATTTT. This encodes CASSGTGKDQPQHF.

The rearrangement uses TRBV27 and TRBJ2-5, with D possibly being TRBD1 (5 bases). Germline V gene data show CDR1 as MNHEY and CDR2 as SMNVEV (reference sequence). V gave up 2 bases and J gave up 5 bases, with 18 bases separating them. The CDR3 runs to 16 residues. In DNA, the CDR3 is TGTGCCAGCAGTTTAACGGCTGTGGTGGGGCGCGAGACCCAGTACTTC. This sequence encodes CASSLTAVVGRETQYF.

J is TRBJ1-5 and V is TRBV28, with unresolved D. CDR3 size: 12 residues. Germline CDR1 reads MDHEN; CDR2 reads SYDVKM. V was trimmed by 6 bases and J by 6 bases, leaving 9 bases between them. CDR3 in amino acids: CASSQGSQPQHF. The CDR3 DNA is TGTGCCAGCAGCCAAGGGTCTCAGCCCCAGCATTTT.

The chain carries TRBV30 and TRBJ2-7; 9 positions agree with TRBD1. CDR1 and CDR2 (germline): GTSNPN, SVGIG (reference sequence). V gave up 8 bases and J gave up 5 bases; unmatched junction bases: 7. The CDR3 is 12 residues long. The CDR3 nucleotides read TGTGCCGGTACAGGGGGCGCCCACGAGCAGTACTTC. It specifies CAGTGGAHEQYF.

The V call is TRBV19, the J call TRBJ2-3; D is perhaps TRBD2 (6 bases). The CDR3 has 14 residues. Trimming removed 4 bases from V and 7 bases from J, with 15 bases in between. CDR1 and CDR2 from the germline V gene are LNHDA and SQIVND (reference sequence). The CDR3 sequence: CASSTGEGGNTQYF. CDR3 coding DNA: TGTGCCAGTAGTACGGGAGAGGGAGGTAATACGCAGTATTTT.

This clone showed up just a few times. The chain uses TRBV2 and TRBJ1-5, with D perhaps TRBD1 (5 bases). V lost 2 bases, J lost 1 base, and 12 bases lay in between. This CDR3 region has 16 residues. CDR1 is SNHLY, CDR2 FYNNEI, per germline. CDR3 bases: TGTGCCAGCAGTGAACGGGGCAGGAGAAGCAATCAGCCCCAGCATTTT. Amino acids: CASSERGRRSNQPQHF.

This chain joins TRBV12-1 and TRBJ1-1. TRBV12-1 is a listed pseudogene. The CDR3 totals 18 residues. The CDR3 coding sequence is TGTGCCAGCAGCTTTGTGAAACAGGGTAGGGGGGTTAACACTGAAGCTTTCTTT. Its translation is CASSFVKQGRGVNTEAFF.

The chain joins TRBV29-1 to TRBJ1-1; the match to TRBD1 covers 11 bases. Germline loops: CDR1 SQVTM, CDR2 ANQGSEA. The CDR3 consists of 13 residues. With 4 bases clipped from V and 6 bases from J, the junction kept 4 bases outside the gene matches. The DNA for the CDR3 is TGCAGCGTTGCTGGACAGGGGGCATCTGAAGCTTTCTTT. This sequence encodes CSVAGQGASEAFF.

This clone has a handful of counts. The chain combines TRBV20-1 with TRBJ1-1; D unclear. The V gene lost 0 bases and the J gene lost 8 bases, with 4 bases spanning the gap. The CDR3 extends over 10 amino acids. Germline values: CDR1 DFQATT, CDR2 SNEGSKA (reference sequence). The CDR3 DNA reads TGCAGTGCTAGAGAGGGGGAAGCTTTCTTT. Its translation: CSAREGEAFF.